This T cell receptor beta chain was sequenced in a study of radiation and T cells in renal cell carcinoma. Study as a whole: Nephrectomy followed 15 Gy stereotactic body radiation by 4 weeks. Overall study results and limits: In blood, top tumor clones expanded by 2 weeks, shrinking by 4.

Assay used: immunoSEQ multiplex PCR; TCRdb lists only in-frame clones, some missing. Of about 150,000 clones listed, 88% are singletons. Between the trimmed V and J ends, which lost 4 bases and 7 bases, there was a span of 14 bases. Germline values: CDR1 SQVTM, CDR2 ANQGSEA. CDR3 length: 12 residues. Noted time point: baseline pretreatment blood. The treatment denotes: 15 Gy SBRT to primary tumor, nephrectomy 4 weeks later. Radiation-treated patients gave blood at baseline, week 2 and week 4. Comment on this clone: Its antigen is as yet unknown.

This chain links TRBV29-1 with TRBJ2-7; possibly TRBD1 for D (6 bases). The source material was blood, sampled from a patient whose treatment included radiotherapy and nephrectomy. This clonotype was sampled from a woman aged 65 to 85 with renal cell carcinoma. CDR3 sequence: CSVGHQGGEQYF. DNA of the CDR3: TGCAGCGTTGGTCATCAAGGGGGAGAGCAGTACTTC.